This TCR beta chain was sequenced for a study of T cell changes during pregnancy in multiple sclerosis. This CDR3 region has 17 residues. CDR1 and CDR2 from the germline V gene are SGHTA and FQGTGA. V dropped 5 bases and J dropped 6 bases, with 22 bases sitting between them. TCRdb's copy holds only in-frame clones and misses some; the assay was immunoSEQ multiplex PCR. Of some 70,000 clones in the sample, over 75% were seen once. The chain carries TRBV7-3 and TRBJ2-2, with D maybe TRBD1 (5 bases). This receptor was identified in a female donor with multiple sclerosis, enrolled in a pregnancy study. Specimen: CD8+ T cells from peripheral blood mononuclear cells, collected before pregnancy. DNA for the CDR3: TGTGCCAGCAGCCCCACGACTGGTGGGGCCTGGGCCGGGGAGCTGTTTTTT. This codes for CASSPTTGGAWAGELFF.